This T cell receptor beta chain was identified during a study of T cell repertoires in aging, cancer and after chemotherapy. Turning to this clonotype: Its antigen is undetermined.

TRB rearrangements spanning V, D and J were amplified using mixed TRB-A/B primers. Using its own MiXCR run on the multiplex PCR reads, TCRdb lists one record per CDR3 protein. The sample shows some 10,000 distinct CDR3 sequences, roughly 32% of them seen only once. The germline V gene has CDR1 SGHNT and CDR2 YYREEE (reference sequence). Trimming took off 0 bases at V and 10 bases at J, with 13 bases between the two ends. The CDR3 runs to 14 residues. Findings and caveats of the study: Median generation probability rose over the chemotherapy interval in each cancer cohort, suggesting rebound thymic output.

Peripheral blood genomic DNA, not sorted cells or RNA, was the template. The chain joins TRBV5-4 to TRBJ1-4, with D unclear. This clonotype was sampled from a human donor in good health. What was sequenced was blood. CDR3 loop: CASSLDSAVGKLFF. The CDR3 DNA is TGTGCCAGCAGCTTGGATTCGGCGGTTGGAAAACTGTTTTTT.